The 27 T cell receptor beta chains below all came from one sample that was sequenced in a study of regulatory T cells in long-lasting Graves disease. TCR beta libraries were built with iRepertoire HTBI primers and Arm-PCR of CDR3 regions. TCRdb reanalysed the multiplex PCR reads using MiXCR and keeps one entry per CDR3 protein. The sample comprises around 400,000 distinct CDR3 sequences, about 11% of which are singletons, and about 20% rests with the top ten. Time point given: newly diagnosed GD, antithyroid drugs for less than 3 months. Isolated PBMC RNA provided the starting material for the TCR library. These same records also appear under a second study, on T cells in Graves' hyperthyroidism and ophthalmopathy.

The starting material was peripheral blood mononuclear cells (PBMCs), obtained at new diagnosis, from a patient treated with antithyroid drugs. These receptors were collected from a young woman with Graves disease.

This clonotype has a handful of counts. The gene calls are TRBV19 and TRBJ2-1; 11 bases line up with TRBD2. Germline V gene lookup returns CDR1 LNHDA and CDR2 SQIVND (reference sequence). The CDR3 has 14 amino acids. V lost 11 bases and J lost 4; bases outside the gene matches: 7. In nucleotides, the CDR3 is TGTGCCGTAAATAGCGGGGGGGATTACAATGAGCAGTTCTTC. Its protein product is CAVNSGGDYNEQFF. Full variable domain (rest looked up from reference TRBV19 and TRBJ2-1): DGGITQSPKYLFRKEGQNVTLSCEQNLNHDAMYWYRQDPGQGLRLIYYSQIVNDFQKGDIAEGYSVSREKKESFPLTVTSAQKNPTAFYLCAVNSGGDYNEQFFGPGTRLTVL.

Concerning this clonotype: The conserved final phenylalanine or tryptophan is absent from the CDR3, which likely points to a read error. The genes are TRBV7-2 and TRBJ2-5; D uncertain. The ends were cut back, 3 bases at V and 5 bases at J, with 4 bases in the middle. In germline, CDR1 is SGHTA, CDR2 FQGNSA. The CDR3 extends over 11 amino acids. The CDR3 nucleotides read TGTGCCAGCAGCTTTGGGGAGACCCAGTACTCC. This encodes CASSFGETQYS.

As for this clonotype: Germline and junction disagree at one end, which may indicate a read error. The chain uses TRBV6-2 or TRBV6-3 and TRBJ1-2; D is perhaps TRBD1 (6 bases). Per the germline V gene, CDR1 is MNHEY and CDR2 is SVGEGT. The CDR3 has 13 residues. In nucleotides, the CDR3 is TGTGCCAGCAGTGACAGGCTAAACTATGGCCACACCTTC. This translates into CASSDRLNYGHTF.

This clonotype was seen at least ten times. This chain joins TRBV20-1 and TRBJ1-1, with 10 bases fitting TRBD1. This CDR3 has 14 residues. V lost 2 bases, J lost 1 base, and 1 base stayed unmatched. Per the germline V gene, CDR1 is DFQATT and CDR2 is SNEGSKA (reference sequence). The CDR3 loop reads CSARWTGGNTEAFF. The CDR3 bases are TGCAGTGCTAGATGGACAGGGGGGAACACTGAAGCTTTCTTT.

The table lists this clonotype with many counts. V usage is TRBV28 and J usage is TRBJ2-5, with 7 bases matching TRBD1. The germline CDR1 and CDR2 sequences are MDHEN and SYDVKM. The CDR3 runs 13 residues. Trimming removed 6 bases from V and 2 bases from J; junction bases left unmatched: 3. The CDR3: CASRYRGQETQYF. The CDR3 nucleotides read TGTGCCAGCAGATACAGGGGACAAGAGACCCAGTACTTC.

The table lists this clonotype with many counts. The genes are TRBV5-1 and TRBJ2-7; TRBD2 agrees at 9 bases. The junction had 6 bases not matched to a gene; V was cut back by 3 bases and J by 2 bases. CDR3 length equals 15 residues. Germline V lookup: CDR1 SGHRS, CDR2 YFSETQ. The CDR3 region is CASSSLTSGPYEQYF. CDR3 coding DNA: TGCGCCAGCAGCTCCTTGACTAGCGGACCCTACGAGCAGTACTTC.

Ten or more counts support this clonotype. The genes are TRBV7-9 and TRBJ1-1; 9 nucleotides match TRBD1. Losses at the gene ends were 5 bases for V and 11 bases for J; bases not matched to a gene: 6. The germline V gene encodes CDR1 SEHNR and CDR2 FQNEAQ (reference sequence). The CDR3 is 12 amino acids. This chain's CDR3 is CASSRWDRDAFF. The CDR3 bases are TGTGCCAGCAGCCGCTGGGACAGGGACGCTTTCTTT.

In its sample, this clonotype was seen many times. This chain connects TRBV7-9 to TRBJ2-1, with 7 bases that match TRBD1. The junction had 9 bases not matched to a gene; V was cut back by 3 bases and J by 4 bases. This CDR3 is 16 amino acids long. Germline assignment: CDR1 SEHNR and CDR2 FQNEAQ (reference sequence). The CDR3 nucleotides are TGTGCCAGCAGCTTTACAACCGGGACAGCATACAATGAGCAGTTCTTC. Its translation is CASSFTTGTAYNEQFF.

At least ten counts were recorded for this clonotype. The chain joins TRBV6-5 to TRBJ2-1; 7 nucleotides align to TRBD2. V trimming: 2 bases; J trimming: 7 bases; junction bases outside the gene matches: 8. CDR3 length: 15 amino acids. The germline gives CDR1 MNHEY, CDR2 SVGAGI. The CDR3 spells CASSYGGGPLNEQFF. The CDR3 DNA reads TGTGCCAGCAGTTACGGGGGAGGGCCATTGAATGAGCAGTTCTTC.

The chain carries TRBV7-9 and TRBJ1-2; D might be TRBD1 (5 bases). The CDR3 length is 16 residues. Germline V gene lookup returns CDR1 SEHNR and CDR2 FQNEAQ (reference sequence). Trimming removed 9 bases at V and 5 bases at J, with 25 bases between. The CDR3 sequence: CASTFSPTQVVYGYTF. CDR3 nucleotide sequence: TGTGCCAGTACCTTCTCCCCGACACAGGTCGTGTATGGCTACACCTTC.

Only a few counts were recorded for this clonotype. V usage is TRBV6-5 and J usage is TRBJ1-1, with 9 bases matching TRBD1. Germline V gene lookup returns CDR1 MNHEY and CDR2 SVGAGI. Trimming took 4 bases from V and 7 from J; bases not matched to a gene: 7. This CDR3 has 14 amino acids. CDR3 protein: CASSFDRGVGEAFF. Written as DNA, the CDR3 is TGTGCCAGCAGTTTCGACAGGGGGGTTGGTGAAGCTTTCTTT.

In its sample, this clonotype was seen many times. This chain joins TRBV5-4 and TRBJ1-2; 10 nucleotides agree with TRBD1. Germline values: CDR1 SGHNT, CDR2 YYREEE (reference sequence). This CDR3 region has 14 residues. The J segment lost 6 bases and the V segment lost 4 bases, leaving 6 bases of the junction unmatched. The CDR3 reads CASSMAGTGDGYTF. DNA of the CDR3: TGTGCCAGCAGCATGGCCGGGACAGGGGATGGCTACACCTTC.

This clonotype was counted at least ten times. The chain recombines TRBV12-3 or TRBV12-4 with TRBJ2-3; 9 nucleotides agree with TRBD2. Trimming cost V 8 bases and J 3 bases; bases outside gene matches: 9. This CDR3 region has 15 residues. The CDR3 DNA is TGTGCCAGCTCCTTCTTAAGCGGGGGGACAGATACGCAGTATTTT. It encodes CASSFLSGGTDTQYF.

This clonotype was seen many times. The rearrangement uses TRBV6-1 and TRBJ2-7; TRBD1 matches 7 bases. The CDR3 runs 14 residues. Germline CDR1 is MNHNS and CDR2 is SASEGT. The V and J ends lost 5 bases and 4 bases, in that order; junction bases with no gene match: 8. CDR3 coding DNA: TGTGCCAGCAGTATCCAGGGACAGATTTACGAGCAGTACGTC. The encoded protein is CASSIQGQIYEQYV.

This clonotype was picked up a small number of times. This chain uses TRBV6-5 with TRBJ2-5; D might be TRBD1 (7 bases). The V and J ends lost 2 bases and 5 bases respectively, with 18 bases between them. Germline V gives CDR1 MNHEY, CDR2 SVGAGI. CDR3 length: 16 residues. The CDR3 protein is CASSYPRGAFRETQYF. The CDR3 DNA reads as TGTGCCAGCAGTTACCCCAGGGGGGCCTTTCGGGAGACCCAGTACTTC.

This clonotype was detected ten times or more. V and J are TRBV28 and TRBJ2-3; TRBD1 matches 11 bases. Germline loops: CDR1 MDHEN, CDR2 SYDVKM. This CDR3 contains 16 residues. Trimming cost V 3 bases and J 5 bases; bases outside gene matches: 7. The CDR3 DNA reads TGTGCCAGCAGTTTCGTCGGACAGGGGGCAGGAGATACGCAGTATTTT. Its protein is CASSFVGQGAGDTQYF.

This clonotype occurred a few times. For the CDR3, the DNA is TGTGCCAGCAGCCCACAGGGGGCCGATTCAGGGAATGAGCAGTTCTTC. It is translated as CASSPQGADSGNEQFF. The chain combines TRBV6-1 with TRBJ2-1; 9 bases map to TRBD1. V dropped 6 bases and J dropped 7; count of bases not matched to a gene: 13. Per the germline V gene, CDR1 is MNHNS and CDR2 is SASEGT. The CDR3 runs to 16 residues.

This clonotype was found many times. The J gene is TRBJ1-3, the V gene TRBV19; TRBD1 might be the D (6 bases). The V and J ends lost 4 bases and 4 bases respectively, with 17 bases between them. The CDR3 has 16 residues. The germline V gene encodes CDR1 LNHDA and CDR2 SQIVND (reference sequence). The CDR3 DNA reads TGTGCCAGTAGTACCGCGGGACACCGCTCCGGAAACACCATATATTTT. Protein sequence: CASSTAGHRSGNTIYF.

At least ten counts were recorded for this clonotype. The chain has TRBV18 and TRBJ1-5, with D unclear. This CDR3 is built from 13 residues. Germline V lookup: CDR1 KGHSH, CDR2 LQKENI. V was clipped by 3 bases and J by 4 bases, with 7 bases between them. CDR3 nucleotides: TGTGCCAGCTCACCCAGCGAGAATCAGCCCCAGCATTTT. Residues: CASSPSENQPQHF.

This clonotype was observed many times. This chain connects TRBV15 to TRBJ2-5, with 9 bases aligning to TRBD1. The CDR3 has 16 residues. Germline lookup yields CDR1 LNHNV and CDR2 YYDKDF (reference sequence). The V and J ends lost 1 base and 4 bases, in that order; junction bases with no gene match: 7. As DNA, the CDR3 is TGTGCCACCAGCAGAGCCCCGGGACAGGGCGTAGAGACCCAGTACTTC. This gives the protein CATSRAPGQGVETQYF.

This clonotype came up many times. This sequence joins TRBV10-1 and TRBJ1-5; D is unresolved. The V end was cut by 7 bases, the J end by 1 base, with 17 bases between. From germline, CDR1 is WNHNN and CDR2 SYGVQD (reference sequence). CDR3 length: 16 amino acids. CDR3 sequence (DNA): TGCGCCAGCACTCAAAATAGGAAACTAAGCAATCAGCCCCAGCATTTT. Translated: CASTQNRKLSNQPQHF.

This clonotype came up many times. The CDR3 reads CASSLRDRGEKLFF. The CDR3 region has the DNA TGTGCCAGCAGCTTACGGGATAGGGGTGAAAAACTGTTTTTT. The chain is built from TRBV7-8 and TRBJ1-4; the D gene is possibly TRBD1 (5 bases). V was trimmed by 2 bases and J by 7 bases, leaving 11 bases between them. Germline assignment: CDR1 SGHVS and CDR2 FQNEAQ. The CDR3 loop spans 14 amino acids.

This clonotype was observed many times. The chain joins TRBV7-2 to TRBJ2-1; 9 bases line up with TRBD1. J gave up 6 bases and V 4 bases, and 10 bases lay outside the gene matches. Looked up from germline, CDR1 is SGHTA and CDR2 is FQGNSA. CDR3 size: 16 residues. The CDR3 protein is CASSSIPGQGPNEQFF. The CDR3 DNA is TGTGCCAGCAGCTCCATACCGGGACAGGGACCCAATGAGCAGTTCTTC.

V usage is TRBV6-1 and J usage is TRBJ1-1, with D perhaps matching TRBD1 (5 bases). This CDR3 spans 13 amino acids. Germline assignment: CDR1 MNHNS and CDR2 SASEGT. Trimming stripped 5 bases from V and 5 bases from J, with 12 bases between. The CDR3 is CASSISGGTEAFF. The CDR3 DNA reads TGTGCCAGCAGTATTTCGGGGGGAACTGAAGCTTTCTTT.

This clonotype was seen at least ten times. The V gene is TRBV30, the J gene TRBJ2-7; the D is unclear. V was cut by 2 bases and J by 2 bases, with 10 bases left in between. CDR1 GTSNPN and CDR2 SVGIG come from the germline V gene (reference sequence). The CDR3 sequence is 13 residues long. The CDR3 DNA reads TGTGCCTGGAGTCGTGGACGGACCTACGAGCAGTACTTC. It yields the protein CAWSRGRTYEQYF.

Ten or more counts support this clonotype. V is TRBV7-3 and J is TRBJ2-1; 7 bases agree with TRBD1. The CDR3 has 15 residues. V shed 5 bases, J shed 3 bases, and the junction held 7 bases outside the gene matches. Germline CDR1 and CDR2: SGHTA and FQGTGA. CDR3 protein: CASSVNRGSYNEQFF. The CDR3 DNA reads TGTGCCAGCAGCGTAAACAGGGGAAGCTACAATGAGCAGTTCTTC.

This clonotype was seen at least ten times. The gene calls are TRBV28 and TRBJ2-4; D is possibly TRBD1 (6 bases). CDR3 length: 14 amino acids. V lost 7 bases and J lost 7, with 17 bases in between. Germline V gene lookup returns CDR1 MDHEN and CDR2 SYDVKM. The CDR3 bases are TGTGCCAGCAACCAACAGGGTGGAGGTAACATTCAGTACTTC. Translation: CASNQQGGGNIQYF.